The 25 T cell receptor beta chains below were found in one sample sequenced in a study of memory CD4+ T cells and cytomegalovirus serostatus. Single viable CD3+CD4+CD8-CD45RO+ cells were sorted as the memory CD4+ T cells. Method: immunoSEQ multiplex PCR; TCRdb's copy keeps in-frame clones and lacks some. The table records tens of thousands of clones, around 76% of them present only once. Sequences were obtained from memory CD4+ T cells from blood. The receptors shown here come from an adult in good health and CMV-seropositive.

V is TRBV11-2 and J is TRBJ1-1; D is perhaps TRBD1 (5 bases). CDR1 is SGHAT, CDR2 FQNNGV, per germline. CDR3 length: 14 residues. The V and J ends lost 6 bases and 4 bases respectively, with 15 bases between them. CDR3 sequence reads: CASSRSGVGTEAFF. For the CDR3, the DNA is TGTGCCAGCAGTCGATCGGGGGTGGGCACTGAAGCTTTCTTT.

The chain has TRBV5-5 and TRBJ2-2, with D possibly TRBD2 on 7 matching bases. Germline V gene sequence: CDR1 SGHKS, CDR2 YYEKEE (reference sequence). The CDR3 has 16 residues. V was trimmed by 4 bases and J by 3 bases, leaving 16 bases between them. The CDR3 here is CASSTRGGADTGELFF. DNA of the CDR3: TGTGCCAGCAGCACCCGTGGGGGGGCGGACACCGGGGAGCTGTTTTTT. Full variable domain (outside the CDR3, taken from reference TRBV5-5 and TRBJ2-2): DAGVTQSPTHLIKTRGQQVTLRCSPISGHKSVSWYQQVLGQGPQFIFQYYEKEERGRGNFPDRFSARQFPNYSSELNVNALLLGDSALYLCASSTRGGADTGELFFGEGSRLTVL.

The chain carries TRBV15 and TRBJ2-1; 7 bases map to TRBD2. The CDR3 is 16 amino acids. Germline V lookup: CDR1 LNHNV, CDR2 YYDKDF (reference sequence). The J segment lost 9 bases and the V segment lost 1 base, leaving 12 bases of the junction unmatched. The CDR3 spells CATSRGPAGRVGEQFF. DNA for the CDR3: TGTGCCACCAGCAGAGGACCAGCGGGAAGAGTAGGTGAGCAGTTCTTC.

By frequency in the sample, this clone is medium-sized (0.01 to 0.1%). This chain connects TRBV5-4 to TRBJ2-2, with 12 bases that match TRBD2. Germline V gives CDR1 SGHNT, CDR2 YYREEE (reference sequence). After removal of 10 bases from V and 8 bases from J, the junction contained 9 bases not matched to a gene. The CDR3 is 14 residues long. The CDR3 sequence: CACQTSGGAGELFF. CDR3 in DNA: TGTGCCTGTCAGACTAGCGGGGGCGCGGGGGAGCTGTTTTTT.

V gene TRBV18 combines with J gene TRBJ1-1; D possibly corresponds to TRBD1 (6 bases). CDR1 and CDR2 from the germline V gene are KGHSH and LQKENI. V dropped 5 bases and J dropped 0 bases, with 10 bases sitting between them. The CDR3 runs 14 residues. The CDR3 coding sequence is TGTGCCAGCTCAGGAGGGACATTGAACACTGAAGCTTTCTTT. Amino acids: CASSGGTLNTEAFF.

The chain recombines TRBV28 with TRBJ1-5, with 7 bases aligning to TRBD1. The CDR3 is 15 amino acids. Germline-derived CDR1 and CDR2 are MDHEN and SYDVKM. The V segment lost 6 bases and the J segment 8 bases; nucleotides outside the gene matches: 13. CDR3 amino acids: CASRLPGQQEKPQHF. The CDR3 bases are TGTGCCAGCAGACTACCGGGACAGCAAGAGAAGCCCCAGCATTTT.

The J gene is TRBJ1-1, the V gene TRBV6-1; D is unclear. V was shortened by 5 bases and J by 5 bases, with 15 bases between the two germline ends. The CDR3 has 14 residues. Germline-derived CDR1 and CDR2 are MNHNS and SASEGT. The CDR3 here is CASSPSGLGTEAFF. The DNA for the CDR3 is TGTGCCAGCAGTCCTAGTGGGCTCGGAACTGAAGCTTTCTTT.

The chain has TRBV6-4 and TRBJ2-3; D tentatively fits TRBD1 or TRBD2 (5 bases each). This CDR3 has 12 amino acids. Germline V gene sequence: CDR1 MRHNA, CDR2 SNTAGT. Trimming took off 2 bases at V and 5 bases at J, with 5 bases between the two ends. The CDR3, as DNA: TGTGCCAGCAGTGACGGGGGAGATACGCAGTATTTT. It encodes CASSDGGDTQYF.

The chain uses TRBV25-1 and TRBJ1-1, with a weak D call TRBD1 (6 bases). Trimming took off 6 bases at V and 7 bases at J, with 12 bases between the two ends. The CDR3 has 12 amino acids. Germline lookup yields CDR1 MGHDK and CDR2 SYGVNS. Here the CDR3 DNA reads TGTGCCAGCAGAAACACAGGGCGTGAAGCTTTCTTT. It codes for CASRNTGREAFF.

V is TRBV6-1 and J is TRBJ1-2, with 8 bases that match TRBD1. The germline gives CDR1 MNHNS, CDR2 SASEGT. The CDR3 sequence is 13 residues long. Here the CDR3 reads CVGTGPPNYGYTF. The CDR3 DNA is TGTGTCGGGACAGGACCTCCTAACTATGGCTACACCTTC.

The CDR3 DNA sequence: TGTGCCAGCAGCCAGGAGGGGGGCGGTCAGCCCCAGCATTTT. This sequence encodes CASSQEGGGQPQHF. V and J are TRBV7-9 and TRBJ1-5; D possibly corresponds to TRBD1 (6 bases). The CDR3 runs 14 residues. Germline V lookup: CDR1 SEHNR, CDR2 FQNEAQ (reference sequence). Deletions cut 5 bases from V and 6 bases from J, with 14 bases between. Based on the CDR3 plus reference TRBV7-9 and TRBJ1-5, the full variable domain is DTGVSQNPRHKITKRGQNVTFRCDPISEHNRLYWYRQTLGQGPEFLTYFQNEAQLEKSRLLSDRFSAERPKGSFSTLEIQRTEQGDSAMYLCASSQEGGGQPQHFGDGTRLSIL.

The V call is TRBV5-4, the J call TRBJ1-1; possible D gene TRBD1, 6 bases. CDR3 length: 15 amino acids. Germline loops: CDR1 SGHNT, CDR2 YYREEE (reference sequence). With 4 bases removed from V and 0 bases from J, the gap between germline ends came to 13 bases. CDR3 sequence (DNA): TGTGCCAGCAGCCATAAAGGGACATTGAACACTGAAGCTTTCTTT. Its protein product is CASSHKGTLNTEAFF.

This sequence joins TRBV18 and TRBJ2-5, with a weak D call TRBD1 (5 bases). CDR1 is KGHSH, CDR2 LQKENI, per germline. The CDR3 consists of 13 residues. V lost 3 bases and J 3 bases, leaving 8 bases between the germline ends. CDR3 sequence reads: CASSPRQKETQYF. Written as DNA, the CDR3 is TGTGCCAGCTCACCTAGACAGAAAGAGACCCAGTACTTC.

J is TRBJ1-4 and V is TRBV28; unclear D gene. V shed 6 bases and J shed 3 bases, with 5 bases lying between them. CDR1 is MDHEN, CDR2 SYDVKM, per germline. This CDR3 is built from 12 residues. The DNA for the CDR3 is TGTGCCAGCAGGGACCCTAATGAAAAACTGTTTTTT. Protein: CASRDPNEKLFF.

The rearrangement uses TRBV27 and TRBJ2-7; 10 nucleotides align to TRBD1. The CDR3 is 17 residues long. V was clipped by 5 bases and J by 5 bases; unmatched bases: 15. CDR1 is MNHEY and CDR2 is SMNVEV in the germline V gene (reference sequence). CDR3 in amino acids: CASSPSGQGILANEQYF. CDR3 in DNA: TGTGCCAGCAGTCCATCGGGACAGGGGATCTTGGCTAACGAGCAGTACTTC.

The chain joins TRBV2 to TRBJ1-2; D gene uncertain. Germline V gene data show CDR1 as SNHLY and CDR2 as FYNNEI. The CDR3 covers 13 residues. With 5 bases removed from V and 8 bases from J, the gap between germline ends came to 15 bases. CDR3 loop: CASSSGEKGGYTF. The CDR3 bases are TGTGCCAGCAGTTCCGGAGAGAAAGGAGGCTACACCTTC.

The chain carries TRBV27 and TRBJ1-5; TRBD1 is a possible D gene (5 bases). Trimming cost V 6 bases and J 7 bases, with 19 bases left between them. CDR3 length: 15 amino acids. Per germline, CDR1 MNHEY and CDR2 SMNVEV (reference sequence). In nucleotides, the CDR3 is TGTGCCAGCAGCCCGCATCGTGGGGGGGAACAGCCCCAGCATTTT. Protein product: CASSPHRGGEQPQHF.

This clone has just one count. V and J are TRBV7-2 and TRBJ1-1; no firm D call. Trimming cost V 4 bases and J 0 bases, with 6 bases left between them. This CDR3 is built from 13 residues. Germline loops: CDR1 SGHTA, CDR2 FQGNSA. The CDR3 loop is CASSSHMNTEAFF. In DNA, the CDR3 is TGTGCCAGCAGCTCGCATATGAACACTGAAGCTTTCTTT.

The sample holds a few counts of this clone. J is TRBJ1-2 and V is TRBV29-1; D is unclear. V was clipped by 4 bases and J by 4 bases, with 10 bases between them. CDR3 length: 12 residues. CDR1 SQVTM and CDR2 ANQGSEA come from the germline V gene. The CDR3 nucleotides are TGCAGCGTTGGTTCCGATTTCTATGGCTACACCTTC. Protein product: CSVGSDFYGYTF.

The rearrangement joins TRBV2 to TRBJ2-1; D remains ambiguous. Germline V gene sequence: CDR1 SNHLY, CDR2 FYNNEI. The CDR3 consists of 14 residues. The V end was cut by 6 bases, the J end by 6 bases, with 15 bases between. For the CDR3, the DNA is TGTGCCAGCAGCTATGACCGGGCCCTCAATGAGCAGTTCTTC. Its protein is CASSYDRALNEQFF.

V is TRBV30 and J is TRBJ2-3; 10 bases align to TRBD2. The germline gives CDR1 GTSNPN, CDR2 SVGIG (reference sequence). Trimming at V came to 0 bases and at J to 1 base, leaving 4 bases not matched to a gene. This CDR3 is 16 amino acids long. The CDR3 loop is CAWSVLSGGGTDTQYF. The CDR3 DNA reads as TGTGCCTGGAGTGTACTGAGCGGGGGGGGCACAGATACGCAGTATTTT.

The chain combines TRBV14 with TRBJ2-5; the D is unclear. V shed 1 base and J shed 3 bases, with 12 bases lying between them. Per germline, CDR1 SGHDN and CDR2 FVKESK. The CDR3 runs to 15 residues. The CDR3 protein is CASSQGYKGKETQYF. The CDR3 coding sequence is TGTGCCAGCAGCCAAGGGTACAAGGGCAAAGAGACCCAGTACTTC.

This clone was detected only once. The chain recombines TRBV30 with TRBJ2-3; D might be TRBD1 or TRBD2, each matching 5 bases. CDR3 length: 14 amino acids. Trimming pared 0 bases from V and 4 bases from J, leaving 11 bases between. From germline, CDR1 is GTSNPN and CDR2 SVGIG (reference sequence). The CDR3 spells CAWSVLGTADTQYF. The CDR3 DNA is TGTGCCTGGAGTGTACTTGGGACCGCAGATACGCAGTATTTT.

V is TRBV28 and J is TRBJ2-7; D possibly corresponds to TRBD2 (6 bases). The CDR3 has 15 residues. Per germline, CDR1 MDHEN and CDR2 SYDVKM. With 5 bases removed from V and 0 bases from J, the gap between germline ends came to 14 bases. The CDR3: CASSPAGLSSYEQYF. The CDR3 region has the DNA TGTGCCAGCAGTCCGGCGGGACTGAGCTCCTACGAGCAGTACTTC.

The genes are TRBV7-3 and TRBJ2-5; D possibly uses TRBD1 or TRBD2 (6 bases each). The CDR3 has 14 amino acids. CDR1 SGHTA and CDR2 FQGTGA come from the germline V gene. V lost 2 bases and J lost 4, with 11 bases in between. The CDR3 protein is CASSLRGQRETQYF. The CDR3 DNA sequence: TGTGCCAGCAGCTTACGGGGGCAGAGAGAGACCCAGTACTTC.